A single sample is the source of the 12 T cell receptor beta chains below, sequenced in a study of technical replicates of blood from a few donors. The method was immunoSEQ multiplex PCR; TCRdb's version includes in-frame clones alone and lacks a portion of them. The sample has tens of thousands of clones; roughly 89% are singletons. The specimen was PBMCs. All receptors come from a human donor in good health. Some clones in this sample may be carry-over from other donors' samples.

The chain has TRBV5-6 and TRBJ1-1, with 9 bases that match TRBD1. The length of the CDR3 is 15 residues. Germline loops: CDR1 SGHDT, CDR2 YYEEEE. The V and J ends lost 5 bases and 5 bases, in that order; junction bases with no gene match: 10. The CDR3 nucleotides read TGTGCCAGCAGTGAAGCCAGGGACAGGGTTACTGAAGCTTTCTTT. It codes for CASSEARDRVTEAFF.

The gene calls are TRBV5-1 and TRBJ2-3; 8 bases match TRBD2. The CDR3 spans 15 residues. V trimming: 0 bases; J trimming: 4 bases; junction bases outside the gene matches: 4. The germline V gene encodes CDR1 SGHRS and CDR2 YFSETQ. The CDR3 sequence is CASSLGGGSADTQYF. CDR3 bases: TGCGCCAGCAGCTTGGGCGGGGGGAGCGCAGATACGCAGTATTTT.

In its sample, this clone was seen a few times. The J gene is TRBJ2-5, the V gene TRBV7-3; 8 bases fit TRBD2. Germline V gene data show CDR1 as SGHTA and CDR2 as FQGTGA. This CDR3 region has 15 residues. V was pared by 5 bases and J by 7 bases, with 12 bases of the junction left unmatched. The CDR3 DNA reads as TGTGCCAGCAGCCTCACCGGGGGGGCCTTTGGGACCCAGTACTTC. Its translation: CASSLTGGAFGTQYF. The full variable domain, completed using reference TRBV7-3 and TRBJ2-5, is GAGVSQTPSNKVTEKGKYVELRCDPISGHTALYWYRQSLGQGPEFLIYFQGTGAADDSGLPNDRFFAVRPEGSVSTLKIQRTERGDSAVYLCASSLTGGAFGTQYFGPGTRLLVL.

The chain recombines TRBV10-3 with TRBJ2-7, with 7 bases fitting TRBD2. CDR3 size: 16 residues. The ends lost 3 bases at V and 6 bases at J; junction bases unmatched: 14. CDR1 is ENHRY and CDR2 is SYGVKD in the germline V gene. The DNA of the CDR3 is TGTGCCATCAGTGAATTCGGGAGAGAGCCGGGGGGCGAGCAGTACTTC. It yields the protein CAISEFGREPGGEQYF.

In the case of this clone: Relative to the germline gene, one junction end is altered; a read error may explain this. This sequence joins TRBV2 and TRBJ1-1, with TRBD1 matching over 8 bases. Germline V gene sequence: CDR1 SNHLY, CDR2 FYNNEI. There are 14 residues in the CDR3. CDR3 DNA: TGTGCCAGCAGTGAGGACAGGACAGGGAGGCCTGTCCTCTTT. This codes for CASSEDRTGRPVLF.

This rearrangement joins TRBV4-3 to TRBJ2-2, with TRBD1 identical over 9 bases. The CDR3 runs to 16 residues. The V gene end was trimmed by 1 base and the J gene end by 9 bases; junction bases not matched to a gene: 9. Per germline, CDR1 LGHNA and CDR2 YSLEER. CDR3 coding DNA: TGCGCCAGCAGCCAAGTCGTGGGACAGGGAGGCCGGGAGCTGTTTTTT. It translates to CASSQVVGQGGRELFF.

The chain combines TRBV7-9 with TRBJ2-1; unclear D gene. CDR3 length equals 11 residues. Germline V gene data show CDR1 as SEHNR and CDR2 as FQNEAQ (reference sequence). The V and J ends lost 8 bases and 5 bases respectively, with 7 bases between them. The chain's CDR3 is CASAMNNEQFF. CDR3 bases: TGTGCCAGCGCTATGAACAATGAGCAGTTCTTC.

This sequence joins TRBV7-2 and TRBJ2-7; the match to TRBD1 covers 12 bases. V lost 6 bases, J lost 5 bases, and 8 bases stayed unmatched. Germline CDR1 reads SGHTA; CDR2 reads FQGNSA. The CDR3 is 15 residues long. The CDR3 DNA sequence: TGTGCCAGCAGGGGGACAGGGGGCCGTCTGGACGAGCAGTACTTC. This codes for CASRGTGGRLDEQYF.

The V and J genes are TRBV7-8 and TRBJ2-3; possibly TRBD2 for D (6 bases). The CDR3 covers 17 residues. The germline V gene encodes CDR1 SGHVS and CDR2 FQNEAQ. Deletions cut 2 bases from V and 5 bases from J, with 20 bases between. CDR3 coding DNA: TGTGCCAGCAGCTTAAAAGGTGCGGGACGGGCGAAAGATACGCAGTATTTT. Translation: CASSLKGAGRAKDTQYF.

The chain couples TRBV4-2 to TRBJ2-2, with 10 bases lining up with TRBD2. CDR3 length: 16 amino acids. The junction had 0 bases not matched to a gene; V was cut back by 1 base and J by 1 base. Germline V gives CDR1 LGHNA, CDR2 YNFKEQ. CDR3 sequence: CASSQGLAGNTGELFF. The CDR3 DNA reads TGTGCCAGCAGCCAAGGACTAGCGGGGAACACCGGGGAGCTGTTTTTT.

The J gene is TRBJ1-4, the V gene TRBV10-3, with TRBD1 as a possible D gene (5 bases). The CDR3 contains 15 residues. The germline CDR1 and CDR2 sequences are ENHRY and SYGVKD. Trimming pared 3 bases from V and 7 bases from J, leaving 15 bases between. The CDR3 here is CAISDGRGVAEKLFF. The CDR3 DNA follows: TGTGCCATCAGTGATGGAAGGGGCGTAGCTGAAAAACTGTTTTTT.

A few counts support this clone. The V gene is TRBV5-4, the J gene TRBJ1-3; D gene ambiguous. Trimming took 0 bases from V and 4 from J, leaving 5 bases between them. This CDR3 has 13 amino acids. Germline V gene sequence: CDR1 SGHNT, CDR2 YYREEE (reference sequence). CDR3 sequence (DNA): TGTGCCAGCAGCTTGGCCGGGGGAAACACCATATATTTT. Residues: CASSLAGGNTIYF.